One sample yielded the 2 T cell receptor beta chains listed below, sequenced in a study of shared clonotypes between healthy human individuals. The table came from immunoSEQ multiplex PCR; TCRdb's copy has only in-frame clones and leaves some out. The sample yields about 120,000 clones, around 68% seen once. The sequenced sample consisted of memory CD8+ T cells sorted from blood. Subset meaning: CD45RO+ cells pooled with CCR7-negative TemRA cells. The receptors come from a woman in her twenties or thirties in good health.

There are a few counts of this clone. V usage is TRBV2 and J usage is TRBJ1-2; 8 bases fit TRBD1. The junction had 6 bases not matched to a gene; V was cut back by 6 bases and J by 6 bases. Germline CDR1 is SNHLY and CDR2 is FYNNEI. This CDR3 contains 13 residues. In DNA, the CDR3 is TGTGCCAGCAGAGACAGGGGAGAAGATGGCTACACCTTC. As protein: CASRDRGEDGYTF.

This clone was recorded a few times. DNA of the CDR3: TGTGCCAGTAGTCTCAGGGCAGGATCCGGGAGGGCCTACGAGCAGTACTTC. Its protein product is CASSLRAGSGRAYEQYF. This chain links TRBV19 with TRBJ2-7; TRBD2 agrees at 8 bases. The CDR3 loop spans 17 amino acids. Germline V CDR1 and CDR2: LNHDA, SQIVND (reference sequence). Trimming cost V 5 bases and J 2 bases; bases outside gene matches: 14.